This TCR beta chain was observed in a study of PD-1 blockade in mismatch repair-deficient tumors. Trimming removed 0 bases from V and 2 bases from J, with 11 bases in between. Germline CDR1 and CDR2: MNHEY and SMNVEV (reference sequence). CDR3 length: 15 amino acids. The table came from immunoSEQ multiplex PCR; TCRdb's copy has only in-frame clones and leaves some out. In the table there are some 110,000 clones, 60% to 85% of which are singletons. The chain links TRBV27 to TRBJ2-7; TRBD1 might be the D (5 bases). The TCR was taken from an adult with mismatch repair-deficient cancer. Here the sequenced sample was peripheral blood, taken around 60 weeks after starting pembrolizumab. CDR3 bases: TGTGCCAGCAGTTTATCGCAGGGTAACACCTACGAGCAGTACTTC. This translates into CASSLSQGNTYEQYF.